This is a list of T cell receptor beta chains from one sample in a study of blood T cell repertoires in COVID-19. Assay: immunoSEQ multiplex PCR; the TCRdb copy retains only in-frame clones and omits some. The repertoire holds approximately 110,000 clones, with about 87% as singletons. The sample was peripheral blood. The source is a human donor in a cohort sampled during active COVID-19. Each CDR3 is given with its conserved first and last residue. The order of the fields is clone size, J gene, V gene, D gene, CDR3 length, CDR3 DNA, CDR3 protein. A D gene is named only where the DNA matches it firmly. Not every row has a clone size; where given, it reads once, few, many or a size class.

clone_size: -
j_call: TRBJ1-6
v_call: TRBV5-4
d_call: -
cdr3_length: 14
cdr3_nt: TGTGCCAGCAGCTCTGGCGGGGGGTATTCACCCCTCCACTTT
cdr3_aa: CASSSGGGYSPLHF

clone_size: -
j_call: TRBJ2-1
v_call: TRBV6-4
d_call: -
cdr3_length: 14
cdr3_nt: TGTGCCAGCAGTGACTCGACGACTCTCAATGAGCAGTTCTTC
cdr3_aa: CASSDSTTLNEQFF

clone_size: few
j_call: TRBJ2-1
v_call: TRBV7-8
d_call: TRBD1
cdr3_length: 17
cdr3_nt: TGTGCCAGCAGCTTCAGAGCCAGGGGGATCCCCTACAATGAGCAGTTCTTC
cdr3_aa: CASSFRARGIPYNEQFF

clone_size: -
j_call: TRBJ2-5
v_call: TRBV3-1/TRBV3-2
d_call: TRBD2
cdr3_length: 14
cdr3_nt: TGTGCCAGCAGCCGGGGACTAGCGGAAGAGACCCAGTACTTC
cdr3_aa: CASSRGLAEETQYF

clone_size: -
j_call: TRBJ2-3
v_call: TRBV28
d_call: TRBD2
cdr3_length: 15
cdr3_nt: TGTGCCAGCAGTGGGCTAGCGGGGGACACAGATACGCAGTATTTT
cdr3_aa: CASSGLAGDTDTQYF

clone_size: once
j_call: TRBJ2-3
v_call: TRBV3-1/TRBV3-2
d_call: TRBD2
cdr3_length: 14
cdr3_nt: TGTGCCAGCAGCCAACAGGTGCGGGAGGATACGCAGTATTTT
cdr3_aa: CASSQQVREDTQYF

clone_size: -
j_call: TRBJ1-1
v_call: TRBV7-8
d_call: -
cdr3_length: 16
cdr3_nt: TGTGCCAGCACCCTTTATGATGGGGGCCTGAACACTGAAGCTTTCTTT
cdr3_aa: CASTLYDGGLNTEAFF

clone_size: -
j_call: TRBJ2-5
v_call: TRBV9
d_call: -
cdr3_length: 15
cdr3_nt: TGTGCCAGCAGCGTAGCCCCAGGGAATCAAGAGACCCAGTACTTC
cdr3_aa: CASSVAPGNQETQYF

clone_size: -
j_call: TRBJ1-1
v_call: TRBV7-9
d_call: -
cdr3_length: 15
cdr3_nt: TGTGCCAGCAGCTTACCCTTTAGCGGAAACACTGAAGCTTTCTTT
cdr3_aa: CASSLPFSGNTEAFF

clone_size: -
j_call: TRBJ1-4
v_call: TRBV7-8
d_call: -
cdr3_length: 15
cdr3_nt: TGTGCCAGCAGCTTATCGGGGGGCGGGAATGAAAAACTGTTTTTT
cdr3_aa: CASSLSGGGNEKLFF

clone_size: -
j_call: TRBJ2-1
v_call: TRBV28
d_call: -
cdr3_length: 13
cdr3_nt: TGTGCCAGCAGTTCGAACCGGGACTTAGAGCAGTTCTTC
cdr3_aa: CASSSNRDLEQFF

clone_size: -
j_call: TRBJ1-1
v_call: TRBV6-6
d_call: TRBD1
cdr3_length: 13
cdr3_nt: TGTGCCAGCAGCGACAGGGGGGGGCCTGAAGCTTTCTTT
cdr3_aa: CASSDRGGPEAFF

clone_size: -
j_call: TRBJ2-2
v_call: TRBV5-6
d_call: -
cdr3_length: 14
cdr3_nt: TGTGCCAGCAGCTTGGTCTCGGTGACCGGGGAGCTGTTTTTT
cdr3_aa: CASSLVSVTGELFF

clone_size: -
j_call: TRBJ2-7
v_call: TRBV25-1
d_call: TRBD1
cdr3_length: 13
cdr3_nt: TGTGCCAGCAGGACAGGGGGGGCCTACGAGCAGTACTTC
cdr3_aa: CASRTGGAYEQYF

clone_size: -
j_call: TRBJ2-3
v_call: TRBV28
d_call: -
cdr3_length: 14
cdr3_nt: TGTGCCAGCAGTTTCCGGGGGGCATCAGATACGCAGTATTTT
cdr3_aa: CASSFRGASDTQYF

clone_size: -
j_call: TRBJ2-7
v_call: TRBV5-3
d_call: TRBD1
cdr3_length: 15
cdr3_nt: TGTGCCAGAAGCGGTAACCGGGACAGAACCTACGAGCAGTACTTC
cdr3_aa: CARSGNRDRTYEQYF

clone_size: -
j_call: TRBJ2-7
v_call: TRBV7-9
d_call: TRBD1
cdr3_length: 14
cdr3_nt: TGTGCCAGCAGCTGGGACAGGGGCGTCTACGAGCAGTACTTC
cdr3_aa: CASSWDRGVYEQYF

clone_size: -
j_call: TRBJ2-1
v_call: TRBV7-2
d_call: TRBD1
cdr3_length: 15
cdr3_nt: TGTGCCAGCAGCTTGGGACAGGGCTGGAGCAATGAGCAGTTCTTC
cdr3_aa: CASSLGQGWSNEQFF

clone_size: -
j_call: TRBJ1-2
v_call: TRBV5-4
d_call: TRBD1
cdr3_length: 14
cdr3_nt: TGTGCCAGCAGCCTTCAGGGGGCACTCTATGGCTACACCTTC
cdr3_aa: CASSLQGALYGYTF

clone_size: -
j_call: TRBJ2-3
v_call: TRBV7-9
d_call: TRBD1
cdr3_length: 17
cdr3_nt: TGTGCCAGCAGCTTAGGATACAGGGGAACCGACACAGATACGCAGTATTTT
cdr3_aa: CASSLGYRGTDTDTQYF

clone_size: -
j_call: TRBJ1-2
v_call: TRBV6-5
d_call: -
cdr3_length: 13
cdr3_nt: TGTGCCAGCAGGGATACAGGGAATTATGGCTACACCTTC
cdr3_aa: CASRDTGNYGYTF

clone_size: -
j_call: TRBJ1-1
v_call: TRBV2
d_call: -
cdr3_length: 13
cdr3_nt: TGTGCCAGCACTGGACAGATAAACACTGAAGCTTTCTTT
cdr3_aa: CASTGQINTEAFF

clone_size: -
j_call: TRBJ1-1
v_call: TRBV9
d_call: TRBD1
cdr3_length: 15
cdr3_nt: TGTGCCAGCAGCGTAGACAGGGGGCGAAGGACTGAAGCTTTCTTT
cdr3_aa: CASSVDRGRRTEAFF

clone_size: -
j_call: TRBJ2-1
v_call: TRBV28
d_call: -
cdr3_length: 15
cdr3_nt: TGTGCCAGCAGGAAGTTCCGGTCCTCCTACAATGAGCAGTTCTTC
cdr3_aa: CASRKFRSSYNEQFF

clone_size: -
j_call: TRBJ2-5
v_call: TRBV5-6
d_call: TRBD1
cdr3_length: 13
cdr3_nt: TGTGCCAGCAGCTGGACAGGGGAAAGGACCCAGTACTTC
cdr3_aa: CASSWTGERTQYF

clone_size: -
j_call: TRBJ1-4
v_call: TRBV15
d_call: -
cdr3_length: 17
cdr3_nt: TGTGCCACCAGCAGAGGGGGGGGAGCCGGAGGGAATGAAAAACTGTTTTTT
cdr3_aa: CATSRGGGAGGNEKLFF

clone_size: -
j_call: TRBJ2-3
v_call: TRBV24-1
d_call: -
cdr3_length: 16
cdr3_nt: TGTGCCACCAGTGATTTAAAGGGAGTCGACACAGATACGCAGTATTTT
cdr3_aa: CATSDLKGVDTDTQYF

clone_size: -
j_call: TRBJ2-6
v_call: TRBV2
d_call: -
cdr3_length: 16
cdr3_nt: TGTGCCAGCAGTTCCGGACTCTTCTCTGGGGCCAACGTCCTGACTTTC
cdr3_aa: CASSSGLFSGANVLTF

clone_size: -
j_call: TRBJ2-7
v_call: TRBV6-5
d_call: TRBD1
cdr3_length: 14
cdr3_nt: TGTGCCAGCAGTAGTCAGGGGGCCCAGTACGAGCAGTACTTC
cdr3_aa: CASSSQGAQYEQYF

clone_size: -
j_call: TRBJ2-1
v_call: TRBV6-5
d_call: -
cdr3_length: 12
cdr3_nt: TGTGCCAGCAGCGGCTCCTACAATGAGCAGTTCTTC
cdr3_aa: CASSGSYNEQFF

clone_size: -
j_call: TRBJ2-5
v_call: TRBV5-1
d_call: TRBD2
cdr3_length: 15
cdr3_nt: TGCGCCAGCAGCCGAAGTCCAGCGGGAGAAGAGACCCAGTACTTC
cdr3_aa: CASSRSPAGEETQYF

clone_size: once
j_call: TRBJ2-3
v_call: TRBV7-9
d_call: -
cdr3_length: 13
cdr3_nt: TGTGCCAGCAGCTTACCGAGGAGAGATACGCAGTATTTT
cdr3_aa: CASSLPRRDTQYF

clone_size: -
j_call: TRBJ2-2
v_call: TRBV10-3
d_call: TRBD1
cdr3_length: 17
cdr3_nt: TGTGCCATCAGTGAGACCTTCTTGACAGGGAATTCCGGGGAGCTGTTTTTT
cdr3_aa: CAISETFLTGNSGELFF

clone_size: -
j_call: TRBJ1-1
v_call: TRBV6-1
d_call: TRBD1
cdr3_length: 15
cdr3_nt: TGTGCCAGCAGTGAACCAAACCGGGGCCCAGGGGGAGCTTTCTTT
cdr3_aa: CASSEPNRGPGGAFF

clone_size: -
j_call: TRBJ1-2
v_call: TRBV12-5
d_call: -
cdr3_length: 16
cdr3_nt: TGTGCTAGTGGTTTTCAGGGGCCGCCCACTAACTATGGCTACACCTTC
cdr3_aa: CASGFQGPPTNYGYTF

clone_size: -
j_call: TRBJ2-7
v_call: TRBV9
d_call: -
cdr3_length: 13
cdr3_nt: TGTGCCAGCAGCGTAGCGGGAGACTACGAGCAGTACTTC
cdr3_aa: CASSVAGDYEQYF

clone_size: -
j_call: TRBJ2-1
v_call: TRBV5-4
d_call: -
cdr3_length: 16
cdr3_nt: TGTGCCAGCAGCGTACTAGCCCTAAGCTCCTACAATGAGCAGTTCTTC
cdr3_aa: CASSVLALSSYNEQFF

clone_size: -
j_call: TRBJ1-1
v_call: TRBV2
d_call: TRBD1
cdr3_length: 14
cdr3_nt: TGTGCCAGCAGACAAGACAGCAGGGGGACTGAAGCTTTCTTT
cdr3_aa: CASRQDSRGTEAFF

clone_size: -
j_call: TRBJ2-7
v_call: TRBV7-9
d_call: -
cdr3_length: 11
cdr3_nt: TGTGCCAGCAGATCAGGCTACGAGCAGTACTTC
cdr3_aa: CASRSGYEQYF

clone_size: -
j_call: TRBJ1-1
v_call: TRBV7-9
d_call: -
cdr3_length: 14
cdr3_nt: TGTGCCAGCAGCTCCCCCGGGGGGGTTCCTGAAGCTTTCTTT
cdr3_aa: CASSSPGGVPEAFF

clone_size: once
j_call: TRBJ2-5
v_call: TRBV20-1
d_call: TRBD1
cdr3_length: 11
cdr3_nt: TGCGGAACAGGGGTAAAAGAGACCCAGTACTTC
cdr3_aa: CGTGVKETQYF

clone_size: -
j_call: TRBJ1-1
v_call: TRBV5-1
d_call: -
cdr3_length: 14
cdr3_nt: TGCGCCAGCAGCTTGGGGACAAGGAACACTGAAGCTTTCTTT
cdr3_aa: CASSLGTRNTEAFF

clone_size: -
j_call: TRBJ2-3
v_call: TRBV12-3/TRBV12-4
d_call: -
cdr3_length: 12
cdr3_nt: TGTGCCACCAACGCCGGGGCAGATACGCAGTATTTT
cdr3_aa: CATNAGADTQYF

clone_size: -
j_call: TRBJ2-7
v_call: TRBV19
d_call: -
cdr3_length: 14
cdr3_nt: TGTGCCAGTAGTGGAAACACAGGCGTCTACGAGCAGTACTTC
cdr3_aa: CASSGNTGVYEQYF

clone_size: -
j_call: TRBJ2-7
v_call: TRBV10-3
d_call: -
cdr3_length: 12
cdr3_nt: TGTGCCATCAGTGAGTCGACGAGGGAGCAGTACTTC
cdr3_aa: CAISESTREQYF

clone_size: -
j_call: TRBJ1-2
v_call: TRBV4-1
d_call: TRBD1
cdr3_length: 16
cdr3_nt: TGCGCCAGCAGCCAAGGTTTATGGACAGGCACTTATGGCTACACCTTC
cdr3_aa: CASSQGLWTGTYGYTF

clone_size: -
j_call: TRBJ1-1
v_call: TRBV10-3
d_call: -
cdr3_length: 15
cdr3_nt: TGTGCCATCAGGCATACAGGGAAGTGGAACACTGAAGCTTTCTTT
cdr3_aa: CAIRHTGKWNTEAFF

clone_size: -
j_call: TRBJ2-1
v_call: TRBV6-5
d_call: -
cdr3_length: 15
cdr3_nt: TGTGCCAGCAGCCCCGGGTGGAGCTCCTACAATGAGCAGTTCTTC
cdr3_aa: CASSPGWSSYNEQFF

clone_size: -
j_call: TRBJ2-1
v_call: TRBV4-2
d_call: TRBD2
cdr3_length: 17
cdr3_nt: TGTGCCAGCAGCCTACCGGGACTAGCGGGAATATCCGATGAGCAGTTCTTC
cdr3_aa: CASSLPGLAGISDEQFF

clone_size: -
j_call: TRBJ2-1
v_call: TRBV9
d_call: TRBD2
cdr3_length: 16
cdr3_nt: TGTGCCAGCAGCGTAGCGGGAGGGAGCTCCTACAATGAGCAGTTCTTC
cdr3_aa: CASSVAGGSSYNEQFF

clone_size: -
j_call: TRBJ1-6
v_call: TRBV6-5
d_call: -
cdr3_length: 15
cdr3_nt: TGTGCCAGCAGATTGCAGGGGACCTATAATTCACCCCTCCACTTT
cdr3_aa: CASRLQGTYNSPLHF

clone_size: -
j_call: TRBJ2-7
v_call: TRBV5-1
d_call: TRBD1
cdr3_length: 15
cdr3_nt: TGCGCCAGCAGACAGGGGACGGCGAGCTCCTACGAGCAGTACTTC
cdr3_aa: CASRQGTASSYEQYF